This TCR beta chain originates from a study of CD8 T cells in ankylosing spondylitis. TCRdb itself ran the 5' RACE reads through MiXCR, one entry per CDR3 protein. The sample lists roughly 700,000 distinct CDR3 sequences, around 20% occurring once. Findings and caveats of the study: One TCR beta motif, made up of about 8 highly homologous variants, appeared characteristic of ankylosing spondylitis blood. Those disease-linked clones were CD8+; they were also relatively rare in peripheral blood. Earlier reports found some motif variants in synovial fluid and blood in reactive arthritis.

With respect to this clonotype: Its antigen is not identified.

The CDR3 runs to 13 residues. V was clipped by 7 bases and J by 5 bases, with 11 bases between them. Germline CDR1 reads MNHNY; CDR2 reads SVGAGI (reference sequence). This clonotype was obtained from a male donor with ankylosing spondylitis. The specimen was blood, either unsorted or a sorted T cell fraction (not recorded which). This chain connects TRBV6-6 to TRBJ1-4, with a weak D call TRBD1 (5 bases). DNA for the CDR3: TGTGCCAGCAACCGGGGCTGGAATGAAAAACTGTTTTTT. Translation gives CASNRGWNEKLFF.